These 9 T cell receptor beta chains share one sample of origin, sequenced in a study of graft-versus-host responses after intestinal transplantation. Antigen specificity for these receptors is unknown. Libraries were prepared by immunoSEQ multiplex PCR; TCRdb keeps only in-frame clonotypes and omits some of them. Among some 100,000 clones, roughly 87% were seen once, and the ten largest hold over 0.95%. Sample: unstimulated CD4+ T cells sorted from spleen or lymph node cells, taken before transplant. These receptor sequences come from a human donor who was the organ donor for an intestinal transplant.

This clone has a single count. V gene TRBV4-1 combines with J gene TRBJ2-2; D might be TRBD2 (6 bases). The CDR3 length is 17 residues. The V end was cut by 4 bases, the J end by 0 bases, with 15 bases between. Germline CDR1 is MGHRA and CDR2 is YSYEKL. CDR3 protein: CASSPIPGLSNTGELFF. The DNA of the CDR3 is TGCGCCAGCAGCCCCATTCCGGGACTTTCGAACACCGGGGAGCTGTTTTTT.

V gene TRBV6-1 combines with J gene TRBJ2-1, with D possibly being TRBD2 (6 bases). V lost 7 bases and J 0 bases, leaving 13 bases between the germline ends. The CDR3 length is 15 residues. Germline V CDR1 and CDR2: MNHNS, SASEGT. CDR3 DNA: TGTGCCAGCAATTTATTGGGGGGCTCCTACAATGAGCAGTTCTTC. Protein sequence: CASNLLGGSYNEQFF.

This CDR3 reads CASSPYPPAKGDEQFF. CDR3 bases: TGTGCCAGCAGCCCCTATCCGCCAGCCAAAGGGGATGAGCAGTTCTTC. The chain is built from TRBV7-3 and TRBJ2-1, with a weak D call TRBD1 (5 bases). In germline, CDR1 is SGHTA, CDR2 FQGTGA. The CDR3 spans 16 residues. V lost 5 bases, J lost 8 bases, and 22 bases lay in between.

In DNA, the CDR3 is TGTGCCAGCACCTTCGTGGGGGGGGAGTTTGTCAATCAGCCCCAGCATTTT. Its translation is CASTFVGGEFVNQPQHF. This sequence joins TRBV7-3 and TRBJ1-5; D possibly corresponds to TRBD1 (5 bases). V lost 7 bases and J lost 3, with 22 bases in between. Germline V gives CDR1 SGHTA, CDR2 FQGTGA. The length of the CDR3 is 17 residues.

The rearrangement uses TRBV19 and TRBJ2-2; 8 bases match TRBD1. Trimming took 8 bases from V and 6 from J; bases not matched to a gene: 5. This CDR3 spans 13 amino acids. The V gene's germline CDR1 is LNHDA and CDR2 SQIVND (reference sequence). The CDR3 nucleotides are TGTGCCAGTCGCAGGGGGCTGTCCGGGGAGCTGTTTTTT. Encoded protein: CASRRGLSGELFF.

V and J are TRBV6-6 and TRBJ2-1, with no clear D. CDR3 length equals 13 residues. Deletions cut 7 bases from V and 5 bases from J, with 12 bases between. From germline, CDR1 is MNHNY and CDR2 SVGAGI (reference sequence). The chain's CDR3 is CASNGQTNNEQFF. CDR3 bases: TGTGCCAGCAACGGGCAGACCAACAATGAGCAGTTCTTC.

The CDR3 nucleotides are TGTGCCAGCAGCTTTATAAACAGGGCTGGGGCCAACGTCCTGACTTTC. It yields the protein CASSFINRAGANVLTF. This rearrangement joins TRBV28 to TRBJ2-6; a possible D gene is TRBD1 (6 bases). The V end lost 6 bases, the J end lost 2 bases, and 14 bases lay between the germline ends. This CDR3 spans 16 amino acids. CDR1 is MDHEN and CDR2 is SYDVKM in the germline V gene.

The chain carries TRBV6-5 and TRBJ1-2; weak D call: TRBD1 (5 bases). The germline V and J ends were trimmed by 2 bases and 4 bases, with 11 bases remaining between them. The V gene's germline CDR1 is MNHEY and CDR2 SVGAGI. The CDR3 length is 14 residues. The DNA of the CDR3 is TGTGCCAGCAGTTACGGGGGGGAAGGCTATGGCTACACCTTC. This gives the protein CASSYGGEGYGYTF.

The J gene is TRBJ1-1, the V gene TRBV13, with a possible D match to TRBD1 (6 bases). Germline CDR1 is PRHDT and CDR2 is FYEKMQ (reference sequence). This CDR3 spans 15 amino acids. The V end was cut by 0 bases, the J end by 1 base, with 9 bases between. This CDR3 is CASSLGDRTNTEAFF. CDR3 sequence (DNA): TGTGCCAGCAGCTTAGGTGACAGGACGAACACTGAAGCTTTCTTT.